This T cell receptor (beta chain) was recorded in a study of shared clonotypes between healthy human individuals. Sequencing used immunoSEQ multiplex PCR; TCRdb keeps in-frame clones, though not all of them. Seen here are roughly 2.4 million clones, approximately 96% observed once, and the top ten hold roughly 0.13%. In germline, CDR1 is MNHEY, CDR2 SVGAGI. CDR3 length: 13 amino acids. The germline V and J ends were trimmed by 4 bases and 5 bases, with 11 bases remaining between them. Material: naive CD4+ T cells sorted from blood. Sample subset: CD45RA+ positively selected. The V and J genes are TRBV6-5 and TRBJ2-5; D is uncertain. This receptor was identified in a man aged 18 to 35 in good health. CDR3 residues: CASSLDSGETQYF. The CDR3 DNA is TGTGCCAGCAGTTTAGATTCTGGGGAGACCCAGTACTTC.